A selection of T cell receptor beta chains follows, all from one sample in a study of cytomegalovirus exposure and HLA in healthy donors. Assay used: immunoSEQ multiplex PCR; TCRdb lists only in-frame clones, some missing. The table includes some 93,000 clones, over 60% detected once. The specimen sequenced was PBMCs. These TCRs come from a boy between 10 and 17 years old in good health and CMV-seropositive. Both conserved end residues are part of each CDR3. The order of the fields is V gene, clone size, J gene, CDR3 length, D gene, CDR3 DNA, CDR3 protein. D genes are given only for firm matches. Not every row has a clone size; where given, it reads once, few, many or a size class.

TRBV7-7	few	TRBJ2-3	15	-	TGTGCTAGCAGCCCGGGCCCTGGGGCCACAGATACGCAGTATTTT	CASSPGPGATDTQYF
TRBV7-7	-	TRBJ1-5	19	TRBD1	TGTGCCGGGGCATCGGCCGGGACAGGGGTTCGTTTGAGCAATCAGCCCCAGCATTTT	CAGASAGTGVRLSNQPQHF
TRBV21-1	few	TRBJ1-1	17	-	TGTGCCAGCAGCAAAAGGGAGCCACATGTTATGGAGACTGAAGCTTTCTTT	CASSKREPHVMETEAFF
TRBV9	-	TRBJ1-3	16	-	TGTGCCAGCAGCAACAAATCCCCAGGGACTGGAAACACCATATATTTT	CASSNKSPGTGNTIYF
TRBV18	-	TRBJ2-3	12	-	TGTGCCAGCTCACCGTACACAGATACGCAGTATTTT	CASSPYTDTQYF
TRBV7-2	-	TRBJ2-5	14	TRBD2	TGTGCCAGCAGCTTAGTTACGGGAGGGCAGACCCAGTACTTC	CASSLVTGGQTQYF
TRBV28	-	TRBJ1-1	15	-	TGTGCCAGCAGGACTGTTGGGGGAGGGAACACTGAAGCTTTCTTT	CASRTVGGGNTEAFF
TRBV9	-	TRBJ2-1	16	TRBD2	TGTGCCAGCAGCGTCACTAGCGGACAATCCTACAATGAGCAGTTCTTC	CASSVTSGQSYNEQFF
TRBV7-9	-	TRBJ1-1	14	-	TGTGCCAGCAGCTCGGGACAAGGGAACACTGAAGCTTTCTTT	CASSSGQGNTEAFF
TRBV28	-	TRBJ2-7	13	-	TGTGCCAGCAGCCTCGCCCCTACCTACGAGCAGTACTTC	CASSLAPTYEQYF
TRBV6-5	once	TRBJ1-6	13	-	TGTGCCAGCAGGAGGGGGAAGAATTCACCCCTCCACTTT	CASRRGKNSPLHF
TRBV5-1	-	TRBJ1-6	15	-	TGCGCCAGCAGTCTTTCAGGGGTAAGAGAGACACCCCTCCACTTT	CASSLSGVRETPLHF
TRBV2	few	TRBJ1-5	15	-	TGTGCCAGCAGTATACAGGGTCCTAGCAATCAGCCCCAGCATTTT	CASSIQGPSNQPQHF
TRBV25-1	-	TRBJ2-1	18	TRBD2	TGTGCCAGCAGTGACCATCCCTTAAGAGCGGGAGAGTGGAATGAGCAGTTCTTC	CASSDHPLRAGEWNEQFF
TRBV6-5	few	TRBJ2-7	13	TRBD1	TGTGCCAGCAGTGGACAGGGGCACTACGAGCAGTACTTC	CASSGQGHYEQYF
TRBV7-2	-	TRBJ1-5	16	-	TGTGCCAGCAGCTTAGGGGCAGTGAATAGCAATCAGCCCCAGCATTTT	CASSLGAVNSNQPQHF
TRBV5-1	-	TRBJ1-2	13	TRBD1	TGCGCCAGCAGCGATATGACAGGGGAAGGCTACACCTTC	CASSDMTGEGYTF
TRBV9	once	TRBJ1-4	15	TRBD1	TGTGCCAGCAGCGCCGAGGACAGGGTATCGGAAAAACTGTTTTTT	CASSAEDRVSEKLFF
TRBV7-3	-	TRBJ2-3	16	TRBD2	TGTGCCAGCAGCACGGGACTAGCGGGAGTGGCAGATACGCAGTATTTT	CASSTGLAGVADTQYF
TRBV5-1	-	TRBJ2-5	15	-	TGCGCCAGCAGCGGGGGGACGGGGAGCCAAGAGACCCAGTACTTC	CASSGGTGSQETQYF
TRBV30	few	TRBJ2-6	17	TRBD1	TGTGCCTGGAGCGGACAGGGGGCTCTAGCGGGGGCCAACGTCCTGACTTTC	CAWSGQGALAGANVLTF
TRBV7-3	-	TRBJ2-5	15	-	TGTGCCAGCAGCTTATGGGCAGGAGGGACGGAGACCCAGTACTTC	CASSLWAGGTETQYF
TRBV10-1	few	TRBJ2-5	15	-	TGCGCCAGCAGTGAGTCGGTGGCGGCTGGGGAGACCCAGTACTTC	CASSESVAAGETQYF
TRBV6-5	-	TRBJ2-7	15	TRBD1	TGTGCCAGCAGTTCTCCGGACAGGGGGTTACTCCAGCAGTACTTC	CASSSPDRGLLQQYF
TRBV25-1	-	TRBJ2-7	15	-	TGTGCCAGCAGTGATTTTGGCAGGGCTCCCTACGAGCAGTACTTC	CASSDFGRAPYEQYF
TRBV11-2	once	TRBJ1-3	15	TRBD1	TGTGCCAGCAGCCCGATACAGGGGTCCGGAAACACCATATATTTT	CASSPIQGSGNTIYF
TRBV6-1	-	TRBJ2-3	14	TRBD2	TGTGCCAGCAGTGAAGTTGCGGGGGGAGATACGCAGTATTTT	CASSEVAGGDTQYF
TRBV5-6	-	TRBJ2-7	14	-	TGTGCCAGCAGCTTGGCCTGGGGCCCCTACGAGCAGTACTTC	CASSLAWGPYEQYF
TRBV9	-	TRBJ2-7	14	-	TGTGCCAGCAGCGACCGGCTAGATTCCTACGAGCAGTACTTC	CASSDRLDSYEQYF
TRBV4-3	-	TRBJ2-7	17	-	TGCGCCAGCAGCCGGGACAGGGGGGCTAGCGGGAGGAACGAGCAGTACTTC	CASSRDRGASGRNEQYF
TRBV5-1	once	TRBJ2-1	15	TRBD2	TGCGCCAGCAGCTTGACTAGCGGGAGCCACAATGAGCAGTTCTTC	CASSLTSGSHNEQFF
TRBV4-2	-	TRBJ1-2	12	-	TGTGCCAGCAGCCAAGAAAGAGGTTGGTCCACCTTC	CASSQERGWSTF
TRBV7-7	-	TRBJ2-1	13	TRBD2	TGTGCTAGCAGTCCGACTAGCCGAAATGAGCAGTTCTTC	CASSPTSRNEQFF
TRBV6-5	-	TRBJ1-5	13	-	TGTGCCAGCAGTTACGGGCGGGGTCAGCCCCAGCATTTT	CASSYGRGQPQHF
TRBV4-3	-	TRBJ2-6	16	-	TGCGCCAGCAGCCAAGATAGATCCTCTGGGGCCAACGTCCTGACTTTC	CASSQDRSSGANVLTF
TRBV5-1	-	TRBJ2-2	15	TRBD1	TGCGCCAGCAGCTACGGACAGGGAACCACCGGGGAGCTGTTTTTT	CASSYGQGTTGELFF
TRBV6-6	-	TRBJ2-7	15	-	-	CASSSSGQGLYEQYF
TRBV29-1	few	TRBJ1-3	14	-	TGCAGCTTTGACGACAGTCTCTCTGGAAACACCATATATTTT	CSFDDSLSGNTIYF
TRBV6-5	-	TRBJ2-3	15	TRBD2	TGTGCCAGCACCGGGACTAGCGGAACCACAGATACGCAGTATTTT	CASTGTSGTTDTQYF
TRBV9	-	TRBJ1-2	13	-	TGTGCCAGCAGCATCAGGGATAGCTATGGCTACACCTTC	CASSIRDSYGYTF
TRBV29-1	-	TRBJ1-1	16	TRBD1	TGCAGCGTTGAAGATCTGAAACAGGGGGGGATCGGTGAAGCTTTCTTT	CSVEDLKQGGIGEAFF
TRBV2	once	TRBJ2-1	16	TRBD1	TGTGCCAGCAGGGCCGGGACAGGGGGATCCTACAATGAGCAGTTCTTC	CASRAGTGGSYNEQFF
TRBV5-4	few	TRBJ2-2	16	-	TGTGCCAGCAGCTTGGGTCGGCAGGGGAAAGAGGGGGAGCTGTTTTTT	CASSLGRQGKEGELFF
TRBV6-1	-	TRBJ2-2	13	-	TGTGCCAGCAGTGAACAGGGCACCGGGGAGCTGTTTTTT	CASSEQGTGELFF
TRBV6-1	few	TRBJ2-2	14	TRBD1	TGTGCCAGCAGTAGGACAGGGGGGGACGGGGAGCTGTTTTTT	CASSRTGGDGELFF
TRBV19	-	TRBJ1-2	12	-	TGTGCCAGTAGTCCCCGGAACTATGGCTACACCTTC	CASSPRNYGYTF
TRBV30	few	TRBJ2-1	16	TRBD2	TGTGCCTGGAGTGTTGGGTCTAGCGGGTCCTACAATGAGCAGTTCTTC	CAWSVGSSGSYNEQFF
TRBV29-1	few	TRBJ2-3	15	TRBD1	TGCAGCGTCACCGAAGGGACAGGGGGCTCAGATACGCAGTATTTT	CSVTEGTGGSDTQYF
TRBV9	-	TRBJ1-6	15	-	TGTGCCAGCAGCCCGATGGGGGACATCGGTTCACCCCTCCACTTT	CASSPMGDIGSPLHF
TRBV11-2	-	TRBJ1-1	17	-	TGTGCCAGCAGCTTTAGGCCAGGGGAAACTAGGAACACTGAAGCTTTCTTT	CASSFRPGETRNTEAFF
TRBV9	few	TRBJ1-1	15	-	TGTGCCAGCAGCCTCGGACAGAATCGGTTCACTGAAGCTTTCTTT	CASSLGQNRFTEAFF
TRBV9	-	TRBJ2-1	16	-	TGTGCCAGCAGCGTAGCTCCCCAGGGGGGTAACGATGAGCAGTTCTTC	CASSVAPQGGNDEQFF
TRBV19	-	TRBJ2-7	15	-	TGTGCCAGTGGGATTCAGGGGTTTAGTTCCTACGAGCAGTACTTC	CASGIQGFSSYEQYF
TRBV4-2	-	TRBJ2-6	18	-	TGTGCCAGCAGCCAAGGTAGGCACGGGGGATCTGGGGCCAACGTCCTGACTTTC	CASSQGRHGGSGANVLTF
TRBV5-1	-	TRBJ2-1	14	TRBD2	TGCGCCAGCAGCTTTGGACTAGCTGGCGATGAGCAGTTCTTC	CASSFGLAGDEQFF
TRBV15	-	TRBJ2-1	17	TRBD2	TGTGCCACCAGCAGAGGCCTAGCGGGAAGCTCCTACAATGAGCAGTTCTTC	CATSRGLAGSSYNEQFF
TRBV25-1	-	TRBJ1-5	13	-	TGTGCCAGCAGTGAACCTGGAGGGCAGCCCCAGAATTTT	CASSEPGGQPQNF
TRBV5-6	-	TRBJ1-5	15	TRBD1	TGTGCCAGCAGCCTGGGACAGGCCTACAATCAGCCCCAGCATTTT	CASSLGQAYNQPQHF
TRBV6-6	few	TRBJ1-1	15	-	TGTGCCAGCAGTTACGGGCAGCCCATGAACCCTGAAGCTTTCTTT	CASSYGQPMNPEAFF
TRBV5-1	once	TRBJ2-7	16	-	TGCGCCAGCAGCTTGGCGGTTCAGGGGCCCGTGGACGAGCAGTACTTC	CASSLAVQGPVDEQYF